The T cell receptor (beta chain) described here comes from a study of blood T cell repertoires in COVID-19. Study information: Samples taken during acute and convalescent COVID-19 were collected in the United States, Italy and Spain.

Enrolled during active infection, Seattle patients were then followed longitudinally. Methods used by the authors: Reference gene primer amplification gave nucleated cell count estimates. Profiling relied on immunoSEQ multiplex PCR, and the TCRdb table lists in-frame clones only, not all of them. V and J calls and clone size are copied from that table; D and trimming were computed from the DNA. The sample lists under 200,000 clones, 70% to 80% occurring once. This TCR was recovered from a woman in her forties with COVID-19, enrolled during active disease. The sequencing sample was made of peripheral blood.

CDR3 residues: CASSSGLVNTEAFF. The DNA of the CDR3 is TGTGCCAGCAGCTCAGGACTGGTAAACACTGAAGCTTTCTTT. J is TRBJ1-1 and V is TRBV5-6; D gene ambiguous. V was clipped by 3 bases and J by 2 bases, with 11 bases between them. Germline-derived CDR1 and CDR2 are SGHDT and YYEEEE. The CDR3 sequence is 14 residues long.